The following is a T cell receptor (beta chain) sequence with its context. Its antigen is not yet known. Base-call qualities are not available, and no considerably larger clone is one nucleotide away. The entry originates in a study of T cell responses to AZD1222 COVID-19 vaccine (dated by TCRdb to the early 2020s). Notes on the research overall: TCR sequencing covered over 230 trial participants: 207 given two doses of AZD1222 and about 26 given two doses of MenACWY control vaccine. Trial participants were enrolled by age into 18-55, 56-69 and 70-plus year subgroups, with approximately 160, 26 and 62 TCR-sequenced participants respectively.

The CDR3 has 13 amino acids, counting the end cysteine and phenylalanine. The read is trimmed to its CDR3 DNA, 39 bases read in frame from base 1. Trimming at the junction amounts to 6 bases on V and 3 bases on J, and the germline ends lie 9 bases apart. Looking up the germline V gene yields CDR1 MDHEN and CDR2 SYDVKM. The CDR3 regions of human TCRbeta chains were analyzed by immunosequencing. The original pipeline was this. Repertoire TCRs were checked for matches against a reference library of SARS-CoV-2-specific TCRs that had been generated using the MIRA antigen-specificity platform. Breadth was defined as the fraction of unique TCRs that were SARS-CoV-2-associated. Depth was defined as the fraction of total T cells that were SARS-CoV-2-associated. Using the MIRA data, every spike-specific TCR was mapped to the spike region that the TCR reacted to and assigned to either a CD4 or a CD8 class. Log10-transformed breadth and depth values were compared by one-way ANOVA with Sidak's multiple comparisons tests. Not all clones reach the TCRdb copy of this immuneACCESS table, which keeps in-frame sequences only. Checked studies attribute under half of the gap to unresolved V genes and leave the rest unexplained. V, J and clone size were drawn from that table, and D and trimming were deduced from the DNA. This sample gives about 140,000 clones in total; over 80% of them show up just once. The leading ten clones occupy approximately 3.5% of the sample.

The sample's time point label, decoded: about 28 days (+/-7) after the second vaccine dose. AZD1222 recipients whose second dose came at about 4 weeks and those whose second dose came at about 12 weeks were combined into one group, since spike-specific TCR depth and breadth did not differ between the two schedules. Vaccinee samples were obtained from the UK trials COV001 and COV002, which included a single-blind randomized controlled phase 2/3 trial of AZD1222 (ChAdOx1 nCoV-19) in healthy adults. For TCRbeta chain sequencing, PBMC samples were collected from trial participants at day 0 and at day 28 after the second dose. Findings and caveats that apply to the study as a whole: The vaccine-associated CD4 TCRs covered the entire spike protein, and the dominant responses fell in regions 160-218 and 743-854. Spike-specific TCR breadth and depth rose significantly after two AZD1222 doses compared with day 0 and with MenACWY recipients. No day 14 peak-response samples were available, so repertoires were characterized only after the peak T cell response. Participants were mostly white British, with more females than males. The authors suggested clonal diversity may have been underestimated. The 56-69-year group was small, and its depth increase did not reach significance, likely because of low power. Epitopes outside the regions mutated in the B.1.351 and B.1.1.7 variants were reportedly recognized by nearly half of the unique spike-specific TCRs. Conclusions about previously exposed vaccinees are limited because only 5 or 6 AZD1222 recipients were SARS-CoV-2 seropositive at baseline.

The sequenced sample was peripheral blood, obtained 28 days after the second AZD1222 dose. The rearrangement combines TRBV28 with TRBJ1-5; confidence is insufficient to name the D gene. The clonotype originates from an adult who received the AZD1222 COVID-19 vaccine. The CDR3 reads CASRSDFNQPQHF. Read as DNA, the sequence is TGTGCCAGCAGATCGGACTTCAATCAGCCCCAGCATTTT. Here the CDR3 is joined to the reference TRBV28 and TRBJ1-5 genes, and the full variable domain is: DVKVTQSSRYLVKRTGEKVFLECVQDMDHENMFWYRQDPGLGLRLIYFSYDVKMKEKGDIPEGYSVSREKKERFSLILESASTNQTSMYLCASRSDFNQPQHFGDGTRLSIL.